The rows below give T cell receptor beta chains drawn from one sample of a study of neoadjuvant anti-PD-1 for oral cavity cancer. Here immunoSEQ multiplex PCR was the method, and the copy in TCRdb shows in-frame clones only, minus some. This sample has 70,000 to 95,000 clones, with less than 85% found just once. The starting material was PBMCs, obtained before nivolumab (anti-PD-1) treatment. These receptors were taken from a person between 35 and 79 years old with oral cavity squamous cell carcinoma. CDR3s include the opening cysteine and the closing phenylalanine or tryptophan. The D gene is left open where the match is weak. Only some rows state a clone size, as once, few, many or a class for expanded clones.

cdr3_length,d_call,v_call,clone_size,j_call,cdr3_aa,cdr3_nt
11,.,TRBV29-1,.,TRBJ2-7,CSVGDFYEQYF,TGCAGCGTTGGGGATTTCTACGAGCAGTACTTC
15,.,TRBV10-3,.,TRBJ2-3,CAISESVVLSDTQYF,TGTGCCATCAGTGAGTCCGTGGTACTCTCAGATACGCAGTATTTT
12,TRBD1,TRBV30,.,TRBJ2-7,CAWKGQPYEQYF,TGTGCCTGGAAGGGACAGCCCTACGAGCAGTACTTC
19,.,TRBV4-2,.,TRBJ2-6,CASSQVVQGLSSGANVLTF,TGTGCCAGCAGCCAAGTGGTCCAGGGGTTAAGCTCTGGGGCCAACGTCCTGACTTTC
15,TRBD1,TRBV6-6,.,TRBJ2-1,CASSHRDRGSNEQFF,TGTGCCAGCAGCCACCGGGACAGGGGTTCCAATGAGCAGTTCTTC
19,TRBD2,TRBV11-2,.,TRBJ2-2,CASSLIQAGGIGQTGELFF,TGTGCCAGCAGCTTAATCCAAGCGGGAGGGATCGGACAGACCGGGGAGCTGTTTTTT
13,.,TRBV11-2,.,TRBJ2-5,CASSWAPQETQYF,TGTGCCAGCAGCTGGGCCCCTCAAGAGACCCAGTACTTC
16,TRBD1,TRBV5-4,.,TRBJ2-1,CASTSNDRARHYEQFF,TGTGCCAGCACTTCTAATGACAGGGCCCGCCACTATGAGCAGTTCTTC
15,TRBD2,TRBV6-1,.,TRBJ2-7,CASSESSGRPHEQYF,TGTGCCAGCAGTGAATCGAGCGGGAGGCCCCACGAGCAGTACTTC
15,.,TRBV30,.,TRBJ2-2,CAWSVGPTNTGELFF,TGTGCCTGGAGTGTAGGACCGACCAACACCGGGGAGCTGTTTTTT
16,.,TRBV4-2,medium-sized,TRBJ2-7,CASSQELGTGEVEQYF,TGTGCCAGCAGCCAAGAACTCGGTACAGGGGAGGTCGAGCAGTACTTC
14,.,TRBV5-6,.,TRBJ2-7,CASTTRGSSYEQYF,TGTGCCAGCACCACTAGGGGTAGCTCCTACGAGCAGTACTTC
17,.,TRBV2,.,TRBJ2-3,CASSVYTSGGWGDTQYF,TGTGCCAGCAGTGTTTATACGAGCGGAGGATGGGGTGATACGCAGTATTTT
13,.,TRBV5-1,once,TRBJ2-5,CASSPPTQETQYF,TGCGCCAGCAGCCCCCCGACCCAAGAGACCCAGTACTTC
14,TRBD1,TRBV2,.,TRBJ2-7,CASSAQGATYEQYF,TGTGCCAGCAGTGCGCAGGGGGCGACCTACGAGCAGTACTTC
15,.,TRBV5-1,.,TRBJ2-7,CASSLRPSAAYEQYF,TGCGCCAGCAGCTTGAGGCCTAGCGCCGCCTACGAGCAGTACTTC
15,.,TRBV7-2,.,TRBJ2-7,CASSLAPRGTYEQYF,TGTGCCAGCAGCTTAGCCCCCCGGGGAACCTACGAGCAGTACTTC
13,.,TRBV28,.,TRBJ2-7,CASSSRDTYEQYF,TGTGCCAGCAGTTCTCGGGACACATACGAGCAGTACTTC
13,TRBD1,TRBV29-1,once,TRBJ1-1,CSVRGQGGTEAFF,TGCAGCGTACGGGGACAGGGGGGGACTGAAGCTTTCTTT
14,.,TRBV30,.,TRBJ1-3,CAWGRDSSGNTIYF,TGTGCCTGGGGCAGGGATTCCTCTGGAAACACCATATATTTT
14,.,TRBV14,.,TRBJ1-4,CASSLIGLNEKLFF,TGTGCCAGCAGCCTGATCGGGCTCAATGAAAAACTGTTTTTT
17,.,TRBV5-1,.,TRBJ2-3,CASSLAVGSANADTQYF,TGCGCCAGCAGCTTGGCCGTGGGGAGCGCGAATGCAGATACGCAGTATTTT
17,TRBD2,TRBV5-4,.,TRBJ2-7,CASSWVGSGRRSYEQYF,TGTGCCAGCAGCTGGGTGGGTTCCGGGAGGCGCTCCTACGAGCAGTACTTC
15,TRBD1,TRBV7-9,.,TRBJ2-1,CASSGGQGTYNEQFF,TGTGCCAGCAGCGGGGGACAGGGTACCTACAATGAGCAGTTCTTC
13,.,TRBV5-1,once,TRBJ2-3,CASSLGGTDTQYF,TGCGCCAGCAGCTTGGGTGGCACAGATACGCAGTATTTT
13,TRBD1,TRBV7-9,.,TRBJ2-7,CASSSGQSYEQYF,TGTGCCAGCAGCTCGGGACAGTCCTACGAGCAGTACTTC
16,TRBD1,TRBV19,few,TRBJ2-2,CASSIDAGTENGELFF,TGTGCCAGTAGTATAGATGCCGGGACAGAAAACGGGGAGCTGTTTTTT
12,.,TRBV7-9,.,TRBJ1-1,CASTRGGTEAFF,TGTGCCAGCACGAGGGGGGGCACTGAAGCTTTCTTT